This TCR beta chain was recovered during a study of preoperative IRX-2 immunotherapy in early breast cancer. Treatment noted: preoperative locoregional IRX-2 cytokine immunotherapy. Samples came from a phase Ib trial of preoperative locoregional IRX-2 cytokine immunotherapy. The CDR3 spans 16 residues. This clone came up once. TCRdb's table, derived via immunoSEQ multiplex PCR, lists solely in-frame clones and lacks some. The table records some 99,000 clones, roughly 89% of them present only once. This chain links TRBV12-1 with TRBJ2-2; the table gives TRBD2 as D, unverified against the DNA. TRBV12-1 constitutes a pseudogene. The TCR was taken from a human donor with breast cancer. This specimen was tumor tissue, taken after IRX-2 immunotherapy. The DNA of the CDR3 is TGTGCCAGCAGCTTTGCGCGACGGGAGCGCACCGGGGAGCTGTTTTTT. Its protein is CASSFARRERTGELFF.